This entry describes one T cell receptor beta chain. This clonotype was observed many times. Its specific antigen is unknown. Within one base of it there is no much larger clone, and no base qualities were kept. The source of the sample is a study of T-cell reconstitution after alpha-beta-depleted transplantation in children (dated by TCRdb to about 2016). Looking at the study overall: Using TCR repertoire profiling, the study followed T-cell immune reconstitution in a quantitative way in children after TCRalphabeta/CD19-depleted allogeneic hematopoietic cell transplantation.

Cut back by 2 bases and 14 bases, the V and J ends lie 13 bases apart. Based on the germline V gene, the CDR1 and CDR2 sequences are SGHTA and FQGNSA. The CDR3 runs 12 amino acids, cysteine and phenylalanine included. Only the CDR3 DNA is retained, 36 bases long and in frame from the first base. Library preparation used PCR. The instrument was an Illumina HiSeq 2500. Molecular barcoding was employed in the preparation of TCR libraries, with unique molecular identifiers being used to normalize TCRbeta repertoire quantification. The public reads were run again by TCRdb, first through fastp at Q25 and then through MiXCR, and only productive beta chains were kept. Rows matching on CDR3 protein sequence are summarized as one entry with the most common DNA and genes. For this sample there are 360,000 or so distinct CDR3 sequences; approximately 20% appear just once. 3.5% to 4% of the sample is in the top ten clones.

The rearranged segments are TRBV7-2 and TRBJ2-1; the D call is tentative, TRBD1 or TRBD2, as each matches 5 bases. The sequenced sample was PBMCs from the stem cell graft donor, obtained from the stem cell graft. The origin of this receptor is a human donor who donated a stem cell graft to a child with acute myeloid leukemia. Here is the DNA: TGTGCCAGCAGCTTATGGGGGTTTGGGGAGTTCTTC. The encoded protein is CASSLWGFGEFF.